The entry below describes one TCR beta chain. What it binds is not known. This entry belongs to a study of T cell repertoires in cytomegalovirus infection. Study conclusions and caveats: Cumulative public TCR beta family frequency identified CMV carriers with the relevant HLA.

TCRdb fed the reads into MiXCR, producing one record per CDR3 protein. Of 740,000 or so distinct CDR3 sequences listed, 35% are singletons. J gave up 5 bases and V 8 bases, and 11 bases lay outside the gene matches. Germline CDR1 reads SNHLY; CDR2 reads FYNNEI. CDR3 size: 15 residues. This TCR was sampled from a human donor in good health (CMV status not recorded). Some clones in this sample may be carry-over from other donors' samples. The sequencing sample was made of PBMCs. The gene calls are TRBV2 and TRBJ2-3; 9 bases fit TRBD2. The CDR3 region is CASELAGTQGDTQYF. The DNA of the CDR3 is TGTGCCAGCGAGCTAGCGGGAACACAGGGAGATACGCAGTATTTT.